The 3 T cell receptor beta chains below were found in one sample sequenced in a study of blood T cell repertoires in COVID-19. Profiling relied on immunoSEQ multiplex PCR, and the TCRdb table lists in-frame clones only, not all of them. The sample has roughly 41,000 clones; approximately 83% are singletons. Sample: peripheral blood. Receptor source: a human donor in a cohort sampled during active COVID-19. The donor label of this sample is uncertain.

V is TRBV4-1 and J is TRBJ1-5, with 7 bases that match TRBD1. CDR3 length: 15 residues. Germline V CDR1 and CDR2: MGHRA, YSYEKL. V gave up 0 bases and J gave up 5 bases; unmatched junction bases: 4. The CDR3 DNA reads TGCGCCAGCAGCCAAGACTCAGGGGGAGATCAGCCCCAGCATTTT. It yields the protein CASSQDSGGDQPQHF.

The CDR3 nucleotides read TGTGCCAGCAGCCCCCCCGGACTAGCGGACAATGAGCAGTTCTTC. It yields the protein CASSPPGLADNEQFF. This sequence joins TRBV9 and TRBJ2-1, with 10 bases lining up with TRBD2. This CDR3 spans 15 amino acids. Germline CDR1 and CDR2: SGDLS and YYNGEE. V lost 4 bases and J lost 5; bases outside the gene matches: 6.

The rearrangement links TRBV7-9 to TRBJ2-3; TRBD2 might be the D (6 bases). Trimming pared 5 bases from V and 0 bases from J, leaving 9 bases between. The germline V gene has CDR1 SEHNR and CDR2 FQNEAQ (reference sequence). The CDR3 sequence is 14 residues long. This CDR3 reads CASSLEGSTDTQYF. DNA of the CDR3: TGTGCCAGCAGCCTGGAGGGGAGCACAGATACGCAGTATTTT.